Each of the 18 T cell receptor beta chains below was sequenced from the same sample in a study of blood T cell repertoires in COVID-19. The table came from immunoSEQ multiplex PCR; TCRdb's copy has only in-frame clones and leaves some out. The sample holds more than 90,000 clones, more than 80% seen once. The sample was peripheral blood. The receptor source for this set is a human donor in a cohort sampled during active COVID-19.

V is TRBV19 and J is TRBJ2-2; D possibly corresponds to TRBD1 (7 bases). V was shortened by 3 bases and J by 7 bases, with 24 bases between the two germline ends. Germline V gene data show CDR1 as LNHDA and CDR2 as SQIVND (reference sequence). The CDR3 runs to 18 residues. The CDR3 coding sequence is TGTGCCAGTAGTATGGCCCGCCGGAACAGGGGAGGTAGCGGGGAGCTGTTTTTT. Translating gives CASSMARRNRGGSGELFF.

This clone was picked up a small number of times. The chain uses TRBV6-2 or TRBV6-3 and TRBJ1-1, with 8 bases matching TRBD1. From germline, CDR1 is MNHEY and CDR2 SVGEGT. Losses at the gene ends were 4 bases for V and 4 bases for J; bases not matched to a gene: 8. The length of the CDR3 is 15 residues. CDR3 residues: CASSSHRGSPTEAFF. For the CDR3, the DNA is TGTGCCAGCAGTTCCCACAGGGGGTCACCCACTGAAGCTTTCTTT.

The rearrangement uses TRBV9 and TRBJ1-3, with D perhaps matching TRBD1 (5 bases). Trimming cost V 3 bases and J 0 bases, with 13 bases left between them. The length of the CDR3 is 16 residues. Germline values: CDR1 SGDLS, CDR2 YYNGEE. CDR3 sequence reads: CASSADRRASGNTIYF. In DNA form, the CDR3 reads TGTGCCAGCAGCGCTGACAGACGCGCCTCTGGAAACACCATATATTTT.

CDR3 coding DNA: TGTGCCAGCTCACCCGGGACAGAAAGTAATTCACCCCTCCACTTT. It codes for CASSPGTESNSPLHF. V usage is TRBV18 and J usage is TRBJ1-6; 7 bases agree with TRBD1. The germline CDR1 and CDR2 sequences are KGHSH and LQKENI. The CDR3 totals 15 residues. Germline trimming cut 3 bases from V and 6 bases from J; bases unmatched to any gene: 5.

The chain has TRBV19 and TRBJ1-2, with TRBD1 identical over 9 bases. Per the germline V gene, CDR1 is LNHDA and CDR2 is SQIVND (reference sequence). The CDR3 is 15 amino acids. The V segment lost 4 bases and the J segment 6 bases; nucleotides outside the gene matches: 9. CDR3 coding DNA: TGTGCCAGTAGTACCCTATACAGGGGGCGGGATGGCTACACCTTC. Amino acid sequence: CASSTLYRGRDGYTF.

This rearrangement joins TRBV6-2 or TRBV6-3 to TRBJ1-6; D gene unclear. The CDR3 consists of 16 residues. Germline assignment: CDR1 MNHEY and CDR2 SVGEGT. V shed 6 bases and J shed 8 bases, with 20 bases lying between them. CDR3 protein: CASSRARLKEDSPLHF. As DNA, the CDR3 is TGTGCCAGCAGCCGAGCCCGGTTGAAGGAGGATTCACCCCTCCACTTT.

This clone was counted a few times. The V call is TRBV2, the J call TRBJ1-2, with D maybe TRBD1 (5 bases). This CDR3 comprises 14 residues. The V gene lost 6 bases and the J gene lost 4 bases, with 15 bases spanning the gap. Germline V gene lookup returns CDR1 SNHLY and CDR2 FYNNEI. CDR3 sequence: CASRGQGSSYGYTF. CDR3 coding DNA: TGTGCCAGCAGGGGTCAGGGTTCGAGCTATGGCTACACCTTC.

J is TRBJ2-7 and V is TRBV6-2 or TRBV6-3, with TRBD2 matching over 9 bases. Germline assignment: CDR1 MNHEY and CDR2 SVGEGT. There are 15 residues in the CDR3. The V segment lost 5 bases and the J segment 4 bases; nucleotides outside the gene matches: 9. CDR3 loop: CASSDISGRYYEQYF. The CDR3 region has the DNA TGTGCCAGCAGTGACATCAGCGGGAGGTATTACGAGCAGTACTTC.

The chain has TRBV3-1 (or the pseudogene TRBV3-2) and TRBJ2-5; 7 nucleotides match TRBD2. In germline, CDR1 is LGHDT, CDR2 YNNKEL (reference sequence). This CDR3 has 18 residues. Trimming took 0 bases from V and 5 from J; bases not matched to a gene: 15. CDR3 sequence reads: CASSQELVSGGGWETQYF. CDR3 nucleotide sequence: TGTGCCAGCAGCCAAGAATTAGTGTCGGGAGGTGGTTGGGAGACCCAGTACTTC.

CDR3 residues: CASSLPGQGFNGYTF. As DNA, the CDR3 is TGTGCCAGCAGCTTGCCGGGACAGGGGTTTAATGGCTACACCTTC. The chain uses TRBV5-6 and TRBJ1-2; 10 nucleotides agree with TRBD1. The CDR3 covers 15 residues. Trimming at V came to 1 base and at J to 6 bases, leaving 6 bases not matched to a gene. Germline CDR1 and CDR2: SGHDT and YYEEEE. Full variable domain (outside the CDR3, taken from reference TRBV5-6 and TRBJ1-2): DAGVTQSPTHLIKTRGQQVTLRCSPKSGHDTVSWYQQALGQGPQFIFQYYEEEERQRGNFPDRFSGHQFPNYSSELNVNALLLGDSALYLCASSLPGQGFNGYTFGSGTRLTVV.

V gene TRBV5-1 combines with J gene TRBJ2-4; 7 bases are a match to TRBD2. Germline assignment: CDR1 SGHRS and CDR2 YFSETQ. Trimming cost V 0 bases and J 2 bases; bases outside gene matches: 17. CDR3 length: 20 amino acids. CDR3 sequence reads: CASSLAKVGTEREPKNIQYF. For the CDR3, the DNA is TGCGCCAGCAGCTTGGCCAAAGTGGGAACGGAGCGGGAACCCAAAAACATTCAGTACTTC.

The V gene is TRBV27, the J gene TRBJ2-2; no clear D gene. V lost 6 bases and J lost 2, with 13 bases in between. Germline V gene sequence: CDR1 MNHEY, CDR2 SMNVEV (reference sequence). This CDR3 contains 15 residues. The CDR3 protein is CASRIGSLNTGELFF. For the CDR3, the DNA is TGTGCCAGCAGAATTGGTAGTTTAAACACCGGGGAGCTGTTTTTT.

The chain employs TRBV4-1 and TRBJ2-7; TRBD2 matches at 12 bases. Per germline, CDR1 MGHRA and CDR2 YSYEKL. V lost 8 bases and J lost 0; bases outside the gene matches: 8. The CDR3 extends over 16 amino acids. In DNA, the CDR3 is TGCGCCAGCGGTACTTCTAGCGGGGGGGCCTCCTACGAGCAGTACTTC. It translates to CASGTSSGGASYEQYF.

This clone was observed a single time. The rearrangement links TRBV28 to TRBJ2-7; 12 bases fit TRBD2. The CDR3 contains 16 residues. Losses at the gene ends were 4 bases for V and 2 bases for J; bases not matched to a gene: 6. From germline, CDR1 is MDHEN and CDR2 SYDVKM. CDR3 DNA: TGTGCCAGCAGTTCACCGACTAGCGGGAGAACCTACGAGCAGTACTTC. Translated, it gives CASSSPTSGRTYEQYF.

This clone was seen more than once but under ten times. This sequence joins TRBV18 and TRBJ2-2, with D perhaps matching TRBD1 (5 bases). CDR1 KGHSH and CDR2 LQKENI come from the germline V gene. Trimming took off 8 bases at V and 3 bases at J, with 10 bases between the two ends. This CDR3 is 13 amino acids long. The CDR3 sequence is CASGAGYTGELFF. CDR3 DNA: TGTGCCAGCGGTGCAGGGTACACCGGGGAGCTGTTTTTT.

The chain links TRBV28 to TRBJ1-5, with D possibly being TRBD1 (5 bases). This CDR3 is built from 15 residues. Germline-derived CDR1 and CDR2 are MDHEN and SYDVKM. V lost 9 bases, J lost 4 bases, and 19 bases lay in between. The CDR3 here is CASKLDTNLNQPQHF. The CDR3 nucleotides are TGTGCCAGTAAGTTGGACACCAACCTGAATCAGCCCCAGCATTTT.

Only a few counts were recorded for this clone. The J gene is TRBJ2-2, the V gene TRBV24-1; 7 nucleotides match TRBD1. There are 16 residues in the CDR3. Germline V gene lookup returns CDR1 KGHDR and CDR2 SFDVKD. Unmatched junction bases numbered 5, after V lost 3 bases and J lost 2 bases. CDR3 nucleotide sequence: TGTGCCACCAGTGATACAGGGGTGTCTAACACCGGGGAGCTGTTTTTT. It translates to CATSDTGVSNTGELFF.

V is TRBV19 and J is TRBJ2-7; TRBD1 is a possible D gene (6 bases). The CDR3 runs to 14 residues. Germline CDR1 is LNHDA and CDR2 is SQIVND (reference sequence). V was pared by 6 bases and J by 7 bases, with 19 bases between. The CDR3 sequence is CASSRTTAQGEQYF. Here the CDR3 DNA reads TGTGCCAGTAGCCGGACCACAGCCCAGGGGGAGCAGTACTTC.